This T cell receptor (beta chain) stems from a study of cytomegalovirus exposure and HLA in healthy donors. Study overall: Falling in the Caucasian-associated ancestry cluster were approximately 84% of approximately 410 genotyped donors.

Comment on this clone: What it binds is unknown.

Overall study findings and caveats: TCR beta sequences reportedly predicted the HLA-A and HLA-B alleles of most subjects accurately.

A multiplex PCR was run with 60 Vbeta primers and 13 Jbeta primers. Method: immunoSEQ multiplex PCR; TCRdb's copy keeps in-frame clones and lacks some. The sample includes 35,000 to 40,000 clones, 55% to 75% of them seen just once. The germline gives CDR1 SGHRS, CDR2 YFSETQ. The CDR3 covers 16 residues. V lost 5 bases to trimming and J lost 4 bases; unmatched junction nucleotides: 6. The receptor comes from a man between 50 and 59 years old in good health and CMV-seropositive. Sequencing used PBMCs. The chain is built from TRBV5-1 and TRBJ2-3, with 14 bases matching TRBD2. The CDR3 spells CASRIGLAGGPDTQYF. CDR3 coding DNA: TGCGCCAGCAGGATCGGACTAGCGGGGGGTCCAGATACGCAGTATTTT.